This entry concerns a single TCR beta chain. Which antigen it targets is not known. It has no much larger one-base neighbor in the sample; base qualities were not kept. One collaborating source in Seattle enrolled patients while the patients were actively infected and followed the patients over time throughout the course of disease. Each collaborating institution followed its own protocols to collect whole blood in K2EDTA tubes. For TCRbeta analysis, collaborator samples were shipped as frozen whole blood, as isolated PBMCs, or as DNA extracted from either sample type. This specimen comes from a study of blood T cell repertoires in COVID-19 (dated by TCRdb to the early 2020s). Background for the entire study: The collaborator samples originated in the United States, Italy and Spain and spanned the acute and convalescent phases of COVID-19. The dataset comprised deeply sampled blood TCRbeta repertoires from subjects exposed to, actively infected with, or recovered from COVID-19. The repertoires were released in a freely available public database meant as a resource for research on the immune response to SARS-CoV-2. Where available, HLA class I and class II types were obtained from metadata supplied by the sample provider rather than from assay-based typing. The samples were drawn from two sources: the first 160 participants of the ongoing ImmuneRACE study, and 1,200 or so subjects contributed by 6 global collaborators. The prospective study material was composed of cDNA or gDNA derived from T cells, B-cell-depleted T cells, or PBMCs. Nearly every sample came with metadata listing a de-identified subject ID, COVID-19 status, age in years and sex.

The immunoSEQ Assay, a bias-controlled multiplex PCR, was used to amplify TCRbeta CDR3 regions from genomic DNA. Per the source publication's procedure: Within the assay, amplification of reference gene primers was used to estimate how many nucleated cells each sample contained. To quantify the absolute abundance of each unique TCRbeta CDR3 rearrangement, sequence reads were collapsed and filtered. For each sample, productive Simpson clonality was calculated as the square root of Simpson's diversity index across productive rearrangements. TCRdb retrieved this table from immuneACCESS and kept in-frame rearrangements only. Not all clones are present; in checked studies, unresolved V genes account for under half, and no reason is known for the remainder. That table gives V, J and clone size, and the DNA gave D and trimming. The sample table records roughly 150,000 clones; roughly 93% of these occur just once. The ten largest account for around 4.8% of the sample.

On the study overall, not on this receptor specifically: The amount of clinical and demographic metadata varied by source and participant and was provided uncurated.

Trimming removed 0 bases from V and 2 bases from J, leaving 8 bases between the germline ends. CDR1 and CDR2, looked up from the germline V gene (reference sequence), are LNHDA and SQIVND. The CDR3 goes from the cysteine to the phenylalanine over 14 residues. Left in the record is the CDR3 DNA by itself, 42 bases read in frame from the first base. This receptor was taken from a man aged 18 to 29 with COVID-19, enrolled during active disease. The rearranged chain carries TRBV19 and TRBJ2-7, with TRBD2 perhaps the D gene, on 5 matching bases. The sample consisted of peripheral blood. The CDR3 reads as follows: CASSIDSTTYEQYF. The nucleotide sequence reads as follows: TGTGCCAGTAGTATAGATTCGACTACCTACGAGCAGTACTTC.